This is a list of T cell receptor beta chains from one sample in a study of blood T cell repertoires in COVID-19. Only in-frame clones appear in the TCRdb table, and some are missing; sequencing was by immunoSEQ multiplex PCR. Among a few hundred thousand clones listed, 75% to 90% were seen once. The material sequenced was peripheral blood. The receptor set was obtained from a woman between 18 and 30 years old with acute or convalescent COVID-19. Both conserved end residues are part of each CDR3. A D gene is named only where the DNA matches it firmly. Clone size is stated in some rows and not others, as once, few, many or a class when expanded.

abundance	v_gene	j_gene	d_gene	CDR3nt	CDR3aa
few	TRBV6-1	TRBJ1-3	.	TGTGCCAGCAGTGAACGGGAAGGAAACACCATATATTTT	CASSEREGNTIYF
.	TRBV24-1	TRBJ2-5	TRBD2	TGTGCCACCAGTGACTTCAAGCGGGAGGAGGACGAGACCCAGTACTTC	CATSDFKREEDETQYF
.	TRBV30	TRBJ1-5	TRBD1	TGTGCCTGGGCTGACAGGGGAGGTCAGCCCCAGCATTTT	CAWADRGGQPQHF
.	TRBV25-1	TRBJ1-6	.	TGTGCCAGCAGTGAAAGAGGCAGGGGTGATTCACCCCTCCACTTT	CASSERGRGDSPLHF
.	TRBV7-9	TRBJ2-7	TRBD1	TGTGCCAGCAGCTTGGGGGACAGGGGGAATCCCTCCTACGAGCAGTACTTC	CASSLGDRGNPSYEQYF
.	TRBV7-9	TRBJ2-2	TRBD1	TGTGCCAGCAGCTTCGGTGGGACAGGGGGCACCGGGGAGCTGTTTTTT	CASSFGGTGGTGELFF
.	TRBV5-1	TRBJ1-6	TRBD1	TGCGCCAGCAGCTTCTGGACAGGAGAAAATTCACCCCTCCACTTT	CASSFWTGENSPLHF
.	TRBV6-5	TRBJ1-3	TRBD1	TGTGCCGTCCTACAGGGGCGGAGCACCAGAAACACCATATATTTT	CAVLQGRSTRNTIYF
.	TRBV7-3	TRBJ1-1	.	TGTGCCAGCAGCTTTAGTAGCCAGACTGAAGCTTTCTTT	CASSFSSQTEAFF
.	TRBV6-5	TRBJ1-5	.	TGTGCCAGCGGGGGGTTGAGCAATCAGCCCCAGCATTTT	CASGGLSNQPQHF
.	TRBV27	TRBJ1-6	.	TGTGCCAGCAGTTTGGTGAGGGGGTCGAAAAATTCACCCCTCCACTTT	CASSLVRGSKNSPLHF
.	TRBV10-3	TRBJ2-5	TRBD2	TGTGCCATCAGTGGCGGGGGAGAGACCCAGTACTTC	CAISGGGETQYF
.	TRBV11-2	TRBJ2-2	.	TGTGCCAGCAGCTTAGGGGCTGCCCTCGAGTTAACCGGGGAGCTGTTTTTT	CASSLGAALELTGELFF
.	TRBV6-5	TRBJ1-6	.	TGTGCCAGCAGTTACGCTAGATATTCACCCCTCCACTTT	CASSYARYSPLHF
.	TRBV6-5	TRBJ1-5	.	TGTGCCAGCAGCTATCTCGACAGGTTTGGACCCCAGCATTTT	CASSYLDRFGPQHF
.	TRBV30	TRBJ1-5	.	TGTGCCTGGAACCCGGGGGGAAGCAATCAGCCCCAGCATTTT	CAWNPGGSNQPQHF